This is a list of T cell receptor beta chains from one sample in a study of blood T cell repertoires in COVID-19. Sequencing was performed with immunoSEQ multiplex PCR; in TCRdb, only in-frame clones are kept and a portion is missing. The data show nearly 90,000 clones, with approximately 88% seen just once and 11% held by the top ten. Sequenced material: peripheral blood. The receptors originated from an elderly man with acute or convalescent COVID-19. Both conserved end residues are part of each CDR3. Each record gives: D gene, J gene, clone size, V gene, CDR3 DNA, CDR3 protein. D genes are given only for firm matches. Only some rows state a clone size, as once, few, many or a class for expanded clones.

D: TRBD1
J: TRBJ1-6
size: NA
V: TRBV11-2
DNA: TGTGCCAGCAGTAGGGACAGGGGTTCACCCCTCCACTTT
CDR3: CASSRDRGSPLHF

D: TRBD2
J: TRBJ2-2
size: NA
V: TRBV9
DNA: TGTGCCAGCAGCGCATCGGGGGGACTAGCGGGAGTAAAGTACACCGGGGAGCTGTTTTTT
CDR3: CASSASGGLAGVKYTGELFF

D: NA
J: TRBJ1-5
size: NA
V: TRBV6-5
DNA: TGTGCCAGCAGCTCCTCCACCTATAGCAATCAGCCCCAGCATTTT
CDR3: CASSSSTYSNQPQHF

D: TRBD2
J: TRBJ2-2
size: NA
V: TRBV6-2/TRBV6-3
DNA: TGTGCCAGCAGTTACAAGCTCGCGGGGGGGCAAGGCGGGGAGCTGTTTTTT
CDR3: CASSYKLAGGQGGELFF

D: NA
J: TRBJ2-2
size: NA
V: TRBV3-1/TRBV3-2
DNA: TGTGCCAGCAGCTTGTCCGACACCGGGGAGCTGTTTTTT
CDR3: CASSLSDTGELFF

D: NA
J: TRBJ1-5
size: few
V: TRBV19
DNA: TGTGCCAGTAGTGTCCAGGGGATCAATCAGCCCCAGCATTTT
CDR3: CASSVQGINQPQHF

D: NA
J: TRBJ2-5
size: NA
V: TRBV12-3/TRBV12-4
DNA: TGTGCCAGCAGTCGTTGGGCAGAGACCCAGTACTTC
CDR3: CASSRWAETQYF

D: NA
J: TRBJ2-3
size: NA
V: TRBV19
DNA: TGTGCCAGTAGTATATTAGTTCCAGATACGCAGTATTTT
CDR3: CASSILVPDTQYF

D: NA
J: TRBJ2-1
size: NA
V: TRBV7-2
DNA: TGTGCCAGCAGCTCTGCGTGGAGCTCCTACAATGAGCAGTTCTTC
CDR3: CASSSAWSSYNEQFF

D: NA
J: TRBJ1-1
size: NA
V: TRBV28
DNA: TGTGCCAGCAGTCCCTTCACTGAAGCTTTCTTT
CDR3: CASSPFTEAFF

D: NA
J: TRBJ2-6
size: once
V: TRBV11-2
DNA: TGTGCCAGCAGCTTAGGGGTGGGAGCTGGGGCCAACGTCCTGACTTTC
CDR3: CASSLGVGAGANVLTF